The rows below give T cell receptor beta chains drawn from one sample of a study of OX40 agonist ivuxolimab in advanced cancers. The protocol was immunoSEQ multiplex PCR, while the TCRdb copy is restricted to in-frame clones and leaves out a portion. Of fewer than 80,000 clones listed, less than 85% are singletons. This specimen consisted of CD4+ or CD8+ T cells sorted from blood, obtained in a trial of the OX40 agonist ivuxolimab. These receptors were taken from an adult with an advanced solid tumor such as melanoma, head and neck, liver or kidney cancer. The CDR3 runs from the conserved cysteine through the conserved F or W. The D gene is left open where the match is weak. The size field is filled for only some rows; it gives once, few, many or a size class.

d_gene	v_gene	abundance	j_gene	len	CDR3nt	CDR3aa
TRBD1	TRBV7-3	-	TRBJ2-2	15	TGTGCCAGCAGCTGGACAGGGACGAGCACCGGGGAGCTGTTTTTT	CASSWTGTSTGELFF
-	TRBV30	-	TRBJ2-3	14	TGTGCCTGGACAAGACCCCCCAGCACAGATACGCAGTATTTT	CAWTRPPSTDTQYF
-	TRBV6-5	-	TRBJ2-5	13	TGTGCCAGCACTACTAGCCAGAGGGAGACCCAGTACTTC	CASTTSQRETQYF
-	TRBV29-1	-	TRBJ1-2	12	TGCAGCGTTCTGAAGTTTAACTATGGCTACACCTTC	CSVLKFNYGYTF
-	TRBV19	-	TRBJ1-4	14	TGTGCCAGCGCCGGATTGGGGGCGTCCGAAAAACTGTTTTTT	CASAGLGASEKLFF
-	TRBV11-1	medium-sized	TRBJ2-5	12	TGTGCCAGCGGAGCGGACCAAGAGACCCAGTACTTC	CASGADQETQYF
-	TRBV6-6	few	TRBJ2-7	15	TGTGCCAGCAGTTGGGGGGGGCCGCGTGGAGGCGAGCAGTACTTC	CASSWGGPRGGEQYF
TRBD1	TRBV6-6	once	TRBJ1-6	14	TGTGCCAGCAGTTTCGGACAGGGGAATTCACCCCTCCACTTT	CASSFGQGNSPLHF
TRBD1	TRBV29-1	-	TRBJ1-1	15	TGCAGCGTCGCAGGGACAGGGAAGAGGAACACTGAAGCTTTCTTT	CSVAGTGKRNTEAFF
-	TRBV27	-	TRBJ2-2	14	TGTGCCAGCAGTTTATACAGGAACACCGGGGAGCTGTTTTTT	CASSLYRNTGELFF
-	TRBV5-1	-	TRBJ1-1	14	TGCGCCAGCAGCTTGCGAACAGGGAACACTGAAGCTTTCTTT	CASSLRTGNTEAFF
TRBD2	TRBV6-7	-	TRBJ2-5	12	TGTGCCAGCAGTGGGACTAGCGGGACCCAGTACTTC	CASSGTSGTQYF
TRBD1	TRBV5-5	few	TRBJ2-7	14	TGTGCCAGCAGCCCAGGGACAGGGCAAGGCGAGCAGTACTTC	CASSPGTGQGEQYF
TRBD2	TRBV5-1	once	TRBJ2-3	16	TGCGCCAGCAGCTTGGCGGCTAGCGGAACCACAGATACGCAGTATTTT	CASSLAASGTTDTQYF
-	TRBV6-1	-	TRBJ1-6	14	TGTGCCAGCAGCCGCATTGGGACGGATTCACCCCTCCACTTT	CASSRIGTDSPLHF
TRBD1	TRBV11-2	-	TRBJ2-2	15	TGTGCCAGCAGCGCCGGGACAGGGAGGACCGGGGAGCTGTTTTTT	CASSAGTGRTGELFF
TRBD1	TRBV13	-	TRBJ1-1	16	TGTGCCAGCAGCTTAGGACAGGGGGTTAGGAACACTGAAGCTTTCTTT	CASSLGQGVRNTEAFF
TRBD1	TRBV6-1	-	TRBJ1-1	16	TGTGCCAGCAGTGACCGGAGGGACAGGGGGCGGACTGAAGCTTTCTTT	CASSDRRDRGRTEAFF
-	TRBV7-9	-	TRBJ1-4	14	TGTGCCAGCAGCTTCTTTGCAGGGAATGAAAAACTGTTTTTT	CASSFFAGNEKLFF
-	TRBV5-4	-	TRBJ2-4	16	TGTGCCAGCAGCCTGGGGGGCGGGGGTGCCAAAAACATTCAGTACTTC	CASSLGGGGAKNIQYF
-	TRBV10-3	-	TRBJ2-7	11	TGTGCCATCACCATAGGGTACGAGCAGTACTTC	CAITIGYEQYF
-	TRBV2	once	TRBJ2-7	17	TGTGCCAGCAGTGCCCAACCTTGGAGTAGAGGAAGGTACGAGCAGTACTTC	CASSAQPWSRGRYEQYF
-	TRBV5-1	-	TRBJ1-1	15	TGCGCCAGCAGCTTGGCGGCGGGCATGAACACTGAAGCTTTCTTT	CASSLAAGMNTEAFF
TRBD1	TRBV7-9	-	TRBJ1-4	15	TGTGCCAGCAGCATAGGACAGGGTACTAATGAAAAACTGTTTTTT	CASSIGQGTNEKLFF
-	TRBV7-6	-	TRBJ1-1	14	TGTGCCAGCAGCTTAGACCAGGGGAGGACTGAAGCTTTCTTT	CASSLDQGRTEAFF
-	TRBV30	once	TRBJ1-1	11	TGTGCCTGGAGCAGGGACGCTGAAGCTTTCTTT	CAWSRDAEAFF
-	TRBV4-2	-	TRBJ1-1	14	TGTGCCAGCAGCTTGGCAGGGCGTCGGACTGAAGCTTTCTTT	CASSLAGRRTEAFF
-	TRBV5-1	-	TRBJ2-2	15	TGCGCCAGCAGCTTTCGGGGTCGGAACACCGGGGAGCTGTTTTTT	CASSFRGRNTGELFF
-	TRBV19	medium-sized	TRBJ1-6	16	TGTGCCAGTAGTATCGTGACACCGGGGGGTAATTCACCCCTCCACTTT	CASSIVTPGGNSPLHF
TRBD1	TRBV5-1	-	TRBJ1-3	15	TGCGCCAGCAGCTTGAATACAGGGGCTGGAAACACCATATATTTT	CASSLNTGAGNTIYF
-	TRBV28	-	TRBJ1-2	14	TGTGCCAGCGCGCAGGCTGGAACTAACTATGGCTACACCTTC	CASAQAGTNYGYTF